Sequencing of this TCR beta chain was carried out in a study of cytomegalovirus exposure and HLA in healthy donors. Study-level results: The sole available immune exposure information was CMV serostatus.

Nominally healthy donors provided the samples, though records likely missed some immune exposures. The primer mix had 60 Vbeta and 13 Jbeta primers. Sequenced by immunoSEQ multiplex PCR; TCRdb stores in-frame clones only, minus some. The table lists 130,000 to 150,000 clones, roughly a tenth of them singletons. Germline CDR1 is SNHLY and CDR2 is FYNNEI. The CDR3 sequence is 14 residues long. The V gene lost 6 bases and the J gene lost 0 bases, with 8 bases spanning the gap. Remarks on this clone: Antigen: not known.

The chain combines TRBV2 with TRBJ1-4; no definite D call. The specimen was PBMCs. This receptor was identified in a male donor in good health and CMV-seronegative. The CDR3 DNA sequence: TGTGCCAGCAGGTCGAGGTCAACTAATGAAAAACTGTTTTTT. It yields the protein CASRSRSTNEKLFF.